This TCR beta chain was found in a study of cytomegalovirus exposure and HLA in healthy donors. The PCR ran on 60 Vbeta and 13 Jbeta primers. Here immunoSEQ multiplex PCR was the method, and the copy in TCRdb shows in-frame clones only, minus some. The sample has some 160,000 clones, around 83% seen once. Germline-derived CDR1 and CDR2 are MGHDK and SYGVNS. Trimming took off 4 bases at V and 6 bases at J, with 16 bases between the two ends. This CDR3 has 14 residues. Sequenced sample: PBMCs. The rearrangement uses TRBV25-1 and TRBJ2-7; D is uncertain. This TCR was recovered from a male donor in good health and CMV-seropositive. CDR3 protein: CASSVLKATGEQYF. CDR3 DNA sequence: TGTGCCAGCAGTGTACTAAAGGCTACCGGCGAGCAGTACTTC.